What follows describes a single T cell receptor beta chain. This clonotype has more than one count but fewer than ten. Its antigen is currently not known. It has no much larger one-base neighbor in the sample; base qualities were not kept. This entry belongs to a study of T cell repertoires in aging, cancer and after chemotherapy (dated by TCRdb to about 2019). General notes on the study: Donors were distributed across six age groups ranging from 30 or younger to 70 or older, with at least three individuals included per group. In the hematological group, the paired samples taken before and after chemotherapy came from chronic lymphocytic leukemia patients who were treated with regimens based on fludarabine or bendamustine. In total, the full dataset held 10 million or so TCR reads. Peripheral blood TCR beta repertoires from healthy donors and cancer patients were profiled to examine immunoaging and T cell reconstitution after chemotherapy. Alongside some 96 healthy donors serving as a reference group, the cohort included some 220 cancer patients, of whom approximately 94 had hematological cancers and more than 110 had solid cancers. Summary of the overall study and its limitations: Compared with age-matched healthy donors, untreated patients with hematological or solid cancers had significantly lower TCR diversity and higher clonality in blood. Declining TCR diversity with age in healthy donors was mainly explained by loss of richness; in cancer patients, loss of evenness also contributed. The authors noted that the repertoire data do not allow conclusions about immunological memory after chemotherapy. Lymphoid organ infiltration was present in hematological cancer patients, and this infiltration may itself impair thymic emigration or peripheral T cell expansion. An increase in median generation probability over the chemotherapy interval was observed in both cancer cohorts, suggesting that the repertoire was reconstituted through rebound thymic output.

The CDR3 has 15 amino acids, counting the end cysteine and phenylalanine. Only CDR3 DNA remains: 45 bases, in frame from the first base. The germline V and J ends show losses of 5 bases and 3 bases respectively, and no gene match explains 9 bases of the junction. CDR1 and CDR2 were assigned from the germline V gene (reference sequence) as SGHAT and FQDESV. Instead of sorted cells or RNA, genomic DNA extracted from peripheral blood served as the source for amplifying TCR beta rearrangements. Rearranged TRB sequences spanning V, D and J segments were amplified in a multiplex touch-down PCR with a mixed TRB-A/B primer pool. Illumina adapters and sample indices were attached to the amplicons through two consecutive PCR reactions run with Phusion HS II polymerase. Amplicons were gel-purified using the NucleoSpin Gel and PCR Clean-up kit and were subsequently checked with Qubit and an Agilent 2100 Bioanalyzer. Sequencing of libraries was carried out on an Illumina MiSeq in 600-cycle, single-indexed, paired-end runs. The paper's processing steps were these. Processing of the TRB sequences was carried out with MiXCR versions 2.12 and 3.0.5. Each unique CDR3 nucleotide sequence was counted as one clone, and only productive sequences with at least two reads were retained. Shannon diversity, evenness, clonality (one minus evenness), and alpha-parameterized diversity profiles from alpha 0 to 5 were included as repertoire metrics. The IGoR algorithm was used to calculate generation probabilities for clones in the paired samples taken before and after chemotherapy. TCRdb ran its own pipeline on the public reads, namely fastp trimming at Q25 and MiXCR clone calling, and kept in-frame beta chains. Entries are consolidated by CDR3 protein sequence, retaining the most common genes and DNA. The V and J calls were not made by the authors but by TCRdb's processing. Here the sample has about 13,000 distinct CDR3 sequences; around 30% occur a single time. Of the sample, around 9.9% is held by the ten largest clones.

This chain is built from TRBV11-1 and TRBJ2-7; 8 central bases correspond to TRBD1. The material sequenced was blood. This sequence originates from a human donor with a blood cancer. The CDR3 reads CASSPGQGRFYEQYF. In nucleotides, the sequence is TGTGCCAGCAGCCCCGGACAGGGTCGATTCTACGAGCAGTACTTC.